Only a few counts were recorded for the clone carrying this TCR beta chain. Sequencing used immunoSEQ multiplex PCR; TCRdb keeps in-frame clones, though not all of them. The profile shows a few hundred thousand clones, around nine tenths of them singletons. The data derive from a study of blood T cell repertoires in COVID-19. Self-reported history from a screening survey and questionnaire set each donor's cohort. Germline-derived CDR1 and CDR2 are SQVTM and ANQGSEA. The V end lost 1 base, the J end lost 12 bases, and 12 bases lay between the germline ends. The CDR3 spans 11 residues. This clonotype originated in a woman in her 50s who had recovered from COVID-19. The chain recombines TRBV29-1 with TRBJ2-5; D is possibly TRBD1 (6 bases). Sequenced: PBMCs or T cells enriched from blood (not recorded which). The CDR3 DNA reads TGCAGCGTTGAAGTGAACCAGGGGAAGTACTTC. Residues: CSVEVNQGKYF.